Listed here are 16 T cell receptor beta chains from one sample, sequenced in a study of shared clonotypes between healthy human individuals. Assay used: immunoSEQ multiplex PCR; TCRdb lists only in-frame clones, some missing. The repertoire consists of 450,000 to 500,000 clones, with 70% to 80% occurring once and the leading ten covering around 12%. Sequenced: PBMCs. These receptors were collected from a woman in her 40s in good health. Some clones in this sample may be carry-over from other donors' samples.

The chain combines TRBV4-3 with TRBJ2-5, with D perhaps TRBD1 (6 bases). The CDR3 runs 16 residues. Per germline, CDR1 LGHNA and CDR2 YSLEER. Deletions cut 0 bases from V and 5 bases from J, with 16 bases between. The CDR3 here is CASSQDPGTPGETQYF. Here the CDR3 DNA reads TGCGCCAGCAGCCAAGATCCCGGGACACCTGGGGAGACCCAGTACTTC.

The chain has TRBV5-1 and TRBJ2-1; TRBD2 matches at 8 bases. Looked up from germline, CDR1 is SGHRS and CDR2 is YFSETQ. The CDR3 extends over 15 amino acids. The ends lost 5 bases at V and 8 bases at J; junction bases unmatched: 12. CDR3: CASRSSGTPRDEQFF. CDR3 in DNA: TGCGCCAGCAGAAGTAGCGGGACGCCTCGCGATGAGCAGTTCTTC.

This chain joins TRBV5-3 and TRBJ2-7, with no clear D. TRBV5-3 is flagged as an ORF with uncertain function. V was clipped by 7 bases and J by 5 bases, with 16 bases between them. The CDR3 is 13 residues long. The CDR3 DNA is TGTGCCAGACTGTTTTCCAGGCGCAACGAGCAGTACTTC. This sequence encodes CARLFSRRNEQYF.

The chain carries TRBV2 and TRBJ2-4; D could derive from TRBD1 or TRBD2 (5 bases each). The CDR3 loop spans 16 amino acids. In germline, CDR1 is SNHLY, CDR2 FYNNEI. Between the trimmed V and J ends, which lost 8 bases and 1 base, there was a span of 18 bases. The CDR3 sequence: CASWGSVNLAKNIQYF. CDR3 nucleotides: TGTGCCAGCTGGGGGAGTGTGAACTTGGCCAAAAACATTCAGTACTTC.

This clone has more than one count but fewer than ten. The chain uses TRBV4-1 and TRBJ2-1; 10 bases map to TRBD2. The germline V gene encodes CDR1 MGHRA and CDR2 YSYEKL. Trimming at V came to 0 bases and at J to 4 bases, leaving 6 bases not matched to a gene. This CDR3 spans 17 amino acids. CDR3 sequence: CASSQDQRLAGYNEQFF. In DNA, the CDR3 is TGCGCCAGCAGCCAAGATCAGCGACTAGCGGGTTACAATGAGCAGTTCTTC.

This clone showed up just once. In DNA, the CDR3 is TGTGCCAGCAGCTCCCCGGGACTAGCAACCTACGAGCAGTACTTC. Translation: CASSSPGLATYEQYF. This chain uses TRBV27 with TRBJ2-7; 9 nucleotides match TRBD2. The germline V gene has CDR1 MNHEY and CDR2 SMNVEV (reference sequence). Trimming at V came to 6 bases and at J to 2 bases, leaving 8 bases not matched to a gene. This CDR3 is 15 amino acids long.

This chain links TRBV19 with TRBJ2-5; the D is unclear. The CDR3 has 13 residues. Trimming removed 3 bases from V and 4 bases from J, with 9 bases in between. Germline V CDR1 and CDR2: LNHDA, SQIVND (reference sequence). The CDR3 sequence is CASSISPSETQYF. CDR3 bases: TGTGCCAGTAGTATTTCTCCGTCAGAGACCCAGTACTTC.

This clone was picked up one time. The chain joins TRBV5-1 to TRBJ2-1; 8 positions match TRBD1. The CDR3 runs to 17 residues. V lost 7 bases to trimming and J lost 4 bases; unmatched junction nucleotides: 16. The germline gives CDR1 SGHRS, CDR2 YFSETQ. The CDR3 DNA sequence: TGCGCCAGCCATGGGACAGGTAATACCGTCTCATACAATGAGCAGTTCTTC. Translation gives CASHGTGNTVSYNEQFF. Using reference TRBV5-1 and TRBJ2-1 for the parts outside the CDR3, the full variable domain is KAGVTQTPRYLIKTRGQQVTLSCSPISGHRSVSWYQQTPGQGLQFLFEYFSETQRNKGNFPGRFSGRQFSNSRSEMNVSTLELGDSALYLCASHGTGNTVSYNEQFFGPGTRLTVL.

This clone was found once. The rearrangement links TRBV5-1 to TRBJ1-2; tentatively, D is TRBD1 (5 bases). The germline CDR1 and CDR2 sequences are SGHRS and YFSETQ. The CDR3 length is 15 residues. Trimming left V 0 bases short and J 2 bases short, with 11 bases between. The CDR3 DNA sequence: TGCGCCAGCAGCTTGGGAGGGGCAGAGAACTATGGCTACACCTTC. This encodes CASSLGGAENYGYTF.

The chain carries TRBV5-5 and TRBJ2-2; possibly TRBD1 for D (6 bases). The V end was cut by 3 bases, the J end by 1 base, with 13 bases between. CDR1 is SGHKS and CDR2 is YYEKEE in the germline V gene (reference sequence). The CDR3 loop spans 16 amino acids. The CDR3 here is CASSSYRELNTGELFF. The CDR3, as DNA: TGTGCCAGCAGCTCGTACAGGGAACTGAACACCGGGGAGCTGTTTTTT. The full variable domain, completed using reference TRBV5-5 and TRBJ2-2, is DAGVTQSPTHLIKTRGQQVTLRCSPISGHKSVSWYQQVLGQGPQFIFQYYEKEERGRGNFPDRFSARQFPNYSSELNVNALLLGDSALYLCASSSYRELNTGELFFGEGSRLTVL.

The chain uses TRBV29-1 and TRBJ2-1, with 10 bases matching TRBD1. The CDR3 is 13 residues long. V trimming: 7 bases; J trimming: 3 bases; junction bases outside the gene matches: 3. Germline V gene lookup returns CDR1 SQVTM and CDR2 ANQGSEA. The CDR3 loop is CSAGQGVYNEQFF. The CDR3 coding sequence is TGCAGCGCCGGACAGGGGGTCTACAATGAGCAGTTCTTC.

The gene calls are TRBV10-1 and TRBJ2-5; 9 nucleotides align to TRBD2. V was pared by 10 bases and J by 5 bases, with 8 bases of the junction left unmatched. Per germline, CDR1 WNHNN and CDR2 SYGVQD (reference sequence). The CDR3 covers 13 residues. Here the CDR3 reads CANSTSGRETQYF. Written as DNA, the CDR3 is TGCGCCAACTCAACTAGCGGGCGGGAGACCCAGTACTTC.

The CDR3 sequence is CASSMPGRLAKNIQYF. The CDR3 DNA follows: TGTGCCAGCAGCATGCCGGGACGGCTAGCCAAAAACATTCAGTACTTC. The gene calls are TRBV5-6 and TRBJ2-4, with D possibly called TRBD1 or TRBD2 (5 bases each). The CDR3 sequence is 16 residues long. Trimming left V 4 bases short and J 0 bases short, with 14 bases between. CDR1 and CDR2 from the germline V gene are SGHDT and YYEEEE.

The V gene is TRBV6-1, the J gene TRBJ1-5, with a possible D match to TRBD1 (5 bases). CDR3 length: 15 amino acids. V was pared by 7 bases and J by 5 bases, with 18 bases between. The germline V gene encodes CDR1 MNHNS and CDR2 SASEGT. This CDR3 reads CASTINGVGDQPQHF. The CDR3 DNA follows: TGTGCCAGCACCATCAATGGGGTAGGGGATCAGCCCCAGCATTTT.

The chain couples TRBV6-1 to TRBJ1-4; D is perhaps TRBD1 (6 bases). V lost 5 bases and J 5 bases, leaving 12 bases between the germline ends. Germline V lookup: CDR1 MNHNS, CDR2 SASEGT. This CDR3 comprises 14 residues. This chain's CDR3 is CASSRDTSNEKLFF. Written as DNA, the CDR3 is TGTGCCAGCAGTCGGGACACTTCAAATGAAAAACTGTTTTTT.

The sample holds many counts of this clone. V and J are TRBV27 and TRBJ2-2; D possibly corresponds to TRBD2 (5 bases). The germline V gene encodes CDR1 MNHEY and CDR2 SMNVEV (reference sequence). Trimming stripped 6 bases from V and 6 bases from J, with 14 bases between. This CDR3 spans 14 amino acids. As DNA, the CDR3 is TGTGCCAGCAGGTCCTGGGAGAAGGCCGGGGAGCTGTTTTTT. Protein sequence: CASRSWEKAGELFF.